The present T cell receptor (beta chain) was sequenced within a study of a mutant IDH1 vaccine in newly diagnosed glioma (dated by TCRdb to the early 2020s). Regarding the complete study: Across visits V03 through V10, patients got a total of eight vaccinations, given in weeks 1, 3, 5, 7, 11, 15, 19 and 23. Vaccination started 4-6 weeks after radiotherapy alone, or was given together with temozolomide cycles in the groups whose treatment included chemotherapy. For exploratory analyses, some 24 treated patients had longitudinal TCRB deep sequencing done wherever samples were available. Peripheral blood samples were drawn at six visits, namely V03 (baseline), V05, V07, V10, V12 and V13. Of the 25 to 35 treated patients, approximately 60% were male and around 40% were female, and a mean age of roughly 41 years was recorded. Before enrollment, most patients had been given radiochemotherapy with temozolomide as standard therapy, while the rest had received either radiotherapy alone or temozolomide alone. What the work shows at the level of the full study, not this receptor alone: The authors noted that analyses of patient blood samples could not be reproduced because of sample limitations. PBMC samples for TCRB deep sequencing were selected based on availability. Changes in the top peripheral T cell clonotypes picked up by TCRB sequencing did not appear to be linked to pseudoprogression. Immune responses induced by the vaccine were seen in roughly 92% of patients across multiple MHC alleles.

Concerning this clone itself: It has no known antigen specificity. No per-base quality is available; no much larger clone lies one base away.

According to the study, the label for this sample's time point signals: week 23, last vaccination. Each vaccine dose, consisting of 300 ug of a 20-mer mutant IDH1 peptide in Montanide, was administered subcutaneously with topical imiquimod. The donors had newly diagnosed IDH1-mutant astrocytomas of WHO grade 3 or 4 that showed loss of nuclear ATRX. The samples were drawn from NOA16, a multicentre, single-arm, open-label phase I trial in Germany that tested a mutant IDH1 peptide vaccine in humans for the first time. Genomic DNA for TCRB sequencing was isolated from EDTA blood with the DNeasy Blood and Tissue Kit. The method was the immunoSEQ multiplex PCR assay. Following the manufacturer's protocol, the hsTCRB Kit was used to amplify rearranged TCR beta chain sequences. Sequencing of TCRB libraries was carried out on an Illumina MiSeq. The published analysis was carried out like this. The proprietary platform of the kit vendor was used for demultiplexing, trimming and gene mapping. TCRdb's version of the immuneACCESS table is confined to in-frame rearrangements and falls short of the full clone set. An unresolved V gene accounts for under half of the shortfall where checked; the remainder is of unknown origin. The V and J calls and clone size were taken over from that table, and D and trimming were inferred from the DNA. This sample has 40,000 or so clones in its table, and around four fifths of those were observed once. The ten most abundant clones make up about 5% of the sample.

Looking up the germline V gene (reference sequence) yields CDR1 SGHNT and CDR2 YYREEE. From the cysteine up to the phenylalanine, the CDR3 has a length of 14 residues. CDR3 DNA is the only sequence kept; it has 42 bases, read in frame from the first base. Between the V and J ends, shortened by 0 bases and 0 bases respectively, the junction contains 6 bases. The material was PBMCs, obtained from a glioma patient whose treatment included an IDH1 peptide vaccine. The chain is made from TRBV5-4 and TRBJ1-1; no D gene call is confident. This TCR derives from a man aged 50-59 years with glioma. The DNA sequence reads TGTGCCAGCAGCTTGGACAGAGTGAACACTGAAGCTTTCTTT. The translation is CASSLDRVNTEAFF.